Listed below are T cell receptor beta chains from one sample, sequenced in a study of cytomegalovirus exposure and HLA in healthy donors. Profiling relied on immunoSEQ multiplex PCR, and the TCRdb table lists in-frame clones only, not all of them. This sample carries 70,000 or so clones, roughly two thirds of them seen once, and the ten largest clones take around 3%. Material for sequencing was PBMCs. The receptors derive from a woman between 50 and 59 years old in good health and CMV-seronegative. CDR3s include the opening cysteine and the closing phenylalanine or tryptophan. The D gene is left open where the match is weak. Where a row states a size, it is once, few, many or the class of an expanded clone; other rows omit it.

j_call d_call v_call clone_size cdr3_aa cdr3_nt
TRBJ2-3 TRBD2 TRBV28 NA CASSSSGNTDTQYF TGTGCCAGCAGTTCTAGCGGGAACACAGATACGCAGTATTTT
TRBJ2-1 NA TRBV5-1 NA CASSLVPGVSYNEQFF TGCGCCAGCAGCTTGGTGCCCGGGGTCTCCTACAATGAGCAGTTCTTC
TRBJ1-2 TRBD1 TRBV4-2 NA CASSQQGAEVGYTF TGTGCCAGCAGCCAGCAGGGGGCGGAGGTTGGCTACACCTTC
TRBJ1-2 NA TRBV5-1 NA CASSLEAGSSGYTF TGCGCCAGCAGCTTGGAGGCAGGGTCCTCTGGCTACACCTTC
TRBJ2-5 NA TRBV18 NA CASSLSGGVGSLQETQYF TGTGCCAGCTCACTATCAGGTGGCGTCGGGAGCCTCCAAGAGACCCAGTACTTC
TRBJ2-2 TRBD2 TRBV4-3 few CASRQFRGGSNTGELFF TGCGCCAGCAGGCAATTTAGGGGCGGGAGTAACACCGGGGAGCTGTTTTTT
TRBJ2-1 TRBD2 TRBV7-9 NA CASSLKTRLAGVGNEQFF TGTGCCAGCAGCTTAAAGACTCGACTAGCGGGAGTGGGAAATGAGCAGTTCTTC
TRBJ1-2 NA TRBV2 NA CASRQDSLNYGYTF TGTGCCAGCAGACAGGACAGTTTGAACTATGGCTACACCTTC
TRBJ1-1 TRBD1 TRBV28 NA CASSLTGGVTEAFF TGTGCCAGCAGCTTGACAGGGGGCGTCACTGAAGCTTTCTTT
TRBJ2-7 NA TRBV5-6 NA CASSRGAYYEQYF TGTGCCAGCAGCCGAGGTGCGTACTACGAGCAGTACTTC
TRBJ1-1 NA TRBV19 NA CASSTGWGTEAFF TGTGCCAGTAGTACAGGGTGGGGCACTGAAGCTTTCTTT
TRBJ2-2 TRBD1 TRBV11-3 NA CASSLEPGKQGYTGELFF TGTGCCAGCAGCTTAGAGCCGGGGAAACAGGGGTACACCGGGGAGCTGTTTTTT
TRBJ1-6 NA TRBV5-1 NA CASSSGDSGRSPLHF TGCGCCAGCAGCTCGGGAGACTCCGGGAGATCACCCCTCCACTTT
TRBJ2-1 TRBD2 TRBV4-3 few CASSQYGLAGEGGTNEQFF TGCGCCAGCAGCCAATACGGACTAGCGGGAGAGGGGGGGACTAATGAGCAGTTCTTC
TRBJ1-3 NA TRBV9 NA CASSPDDYSGNTIYF TGTGCCAGCAGCCCCGATGACTACTCTGGAAACACCATATATTTT
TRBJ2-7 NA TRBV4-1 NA CASSQTTGRLYEQYF TGCGCCAGCAGCCAGACGACAGGCCGGCTCTACGAGCAGTACTTC
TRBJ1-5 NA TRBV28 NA CASSRRYWQPQHF TGTGCCAGCAGCAGGCGATATTGGCAGCCCCAGCATTTT
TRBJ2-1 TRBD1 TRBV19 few CASSVQGAPYNEQFF TGTGCCAGTAGCGTCCAGGGGGCCCCCTACAATGAGCAGTTCTTC
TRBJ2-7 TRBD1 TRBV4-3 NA CASSRDRDYEQYF TGCGCCAGCAGCCGTGACAGGGACTACGAGCAGTACTTC
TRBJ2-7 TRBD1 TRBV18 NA CASSPPTGRHYEQYF TGTGCCAGCTCACCACCGACAGGGAGACACTACGAGCAGTACTTC
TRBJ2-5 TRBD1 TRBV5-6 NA CASSYRGQETQYF TGTGCCAGCAGCTACAGGGGCCAAGAGACCCAGTACTTC
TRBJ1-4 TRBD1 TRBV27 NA CASSPGQGAGREKLFF TGTGCCAGCAGTCCGGGACAGGGGGCAGGGAGGGAAAAACTGTTTTTT
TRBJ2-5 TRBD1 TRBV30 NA CACDRQGQETQYF TGTGCCTGCGATCGACAGGGACAAGAGACCCAGTACTTC
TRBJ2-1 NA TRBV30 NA CAWSPDGGHNEQFF TGTGCCTGGAGTCCTGACGGGGGTCACAATGAGCAGTTCTTC
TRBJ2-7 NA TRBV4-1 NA CASSQDFTSRAYEQYF TGCGCCAGCAGCCAAGATTTCACTAGCAGAGCCTACGAGCAGTACTTC
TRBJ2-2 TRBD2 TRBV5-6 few CASSLAGGTGELFF TGTGCCAGCAGCTTGGCGGGGGGCACCGGGGAGCTGTTTTTT
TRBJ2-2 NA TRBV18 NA CASSPPSTGELFF TGTGCCAGCTCACCTCCTAGCACCGGGGAGCTGTTTTTT
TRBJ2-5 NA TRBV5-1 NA CASSLAGVVETQYF TGCGCCAGCAGCTTGGCGGGAGTAGTAGAGACCCAGTACTTC
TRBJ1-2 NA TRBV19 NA CASSTWTGANYGYTF TGTGCCAGTAGTACCTGGACGGGAGCTAACTATGGCTACACCTTC
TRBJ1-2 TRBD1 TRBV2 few CASSETRGTGYTF TGTGCCAGCAGTGAAACCAGGGGGACTGGCTACACCTTC
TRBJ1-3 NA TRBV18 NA CASSQAQGFSGNTIYF TGTGCCAGCTCACAAGCACAGGGATTCTCTGGAAACACCATATATTTT
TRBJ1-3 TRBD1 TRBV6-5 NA CASSYQGAGGNTIYF TGTGCCAGCAGTTACCAGGGGGCAGGTGGAAACACCATATATTTT
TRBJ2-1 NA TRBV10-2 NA CASRPGVSSYNEQFF TGCGCCAGCAGACCAGGGGTGAGCTCCTACAATGAGCAGTTCTTC
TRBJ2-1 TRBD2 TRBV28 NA CASSSTGTSTYNEQFF TGTGCCAGCAGTTCTACCGGGACTAGCACTTACAATGAGCAGTTCTTC
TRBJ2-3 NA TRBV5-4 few CATGTGGTSTDTQYF TGTGCCACCGGAACCGGCGGGACTAGCACAGATACGCAGTATTTT
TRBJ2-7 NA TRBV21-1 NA CASSRTGSYEQYF TGTGCCAGCAGTAGGACAGGGAGCTACGAGCAGTACTTC
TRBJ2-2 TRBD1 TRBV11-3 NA CASSSRGQGWTGELFF TGTGCCAGCAGCAGTAGGGGGCAGGGGTGGACCGGGGAGCTGTTTTTT